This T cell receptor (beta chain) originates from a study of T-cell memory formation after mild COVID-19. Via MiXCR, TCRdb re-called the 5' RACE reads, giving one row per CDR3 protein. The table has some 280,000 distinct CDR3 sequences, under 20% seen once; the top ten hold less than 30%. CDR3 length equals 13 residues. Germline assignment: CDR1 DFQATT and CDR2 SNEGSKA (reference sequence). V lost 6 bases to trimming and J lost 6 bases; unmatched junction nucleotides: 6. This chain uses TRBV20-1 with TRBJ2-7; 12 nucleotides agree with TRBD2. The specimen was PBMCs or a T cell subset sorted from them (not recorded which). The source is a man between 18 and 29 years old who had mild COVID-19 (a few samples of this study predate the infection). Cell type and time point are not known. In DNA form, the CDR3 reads TGCAGTGCCGCTAGCGGGGGGGGGCGCGAGCAGTACTTC. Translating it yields CSAASGGGREQYF.